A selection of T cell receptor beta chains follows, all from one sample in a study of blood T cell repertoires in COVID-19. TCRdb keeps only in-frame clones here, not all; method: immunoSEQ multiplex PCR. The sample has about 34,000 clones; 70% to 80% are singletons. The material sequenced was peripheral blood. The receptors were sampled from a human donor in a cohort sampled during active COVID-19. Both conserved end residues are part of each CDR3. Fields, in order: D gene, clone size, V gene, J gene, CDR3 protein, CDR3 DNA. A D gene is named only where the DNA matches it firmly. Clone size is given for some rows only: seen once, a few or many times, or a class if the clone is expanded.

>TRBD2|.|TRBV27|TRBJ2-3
CASSFPGLAGGPGSTDTQYF
TGTGCCAGCAGTTTTCCGGGACTAGCGGGAGGGCCGGGGAGCACAGATACGCAGTATTTT
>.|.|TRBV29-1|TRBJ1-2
CSVDQGLVLYGYTF
TGCAGCGTTGATCAGGGTCTGGTGCTCTATGGCTACACCTTC
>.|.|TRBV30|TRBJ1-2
CAWGLTTGGYTF
TGTGCCTGGGGACTGACGACAGGAGGCTACACCTTC
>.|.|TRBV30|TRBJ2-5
CAWQRTVQETQYF
TGTGCCTGGCAACGGACAGTTCAAGAGACCCAGTACTTC
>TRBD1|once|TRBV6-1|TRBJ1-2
CASSLDRGQGYTF
TGTGCCAGCAGTCTCGACAGGGGGCAAGGCTACACCTTC
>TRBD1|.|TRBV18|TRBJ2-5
CASSSRTLLQGANQETQYF
TGTGCCAGCTCCTCCAGGACCTTATTACAGGGGGCAAACCAAGAGACCCAGTACTTC
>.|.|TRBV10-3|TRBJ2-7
CATQGESSYEQYF
TGTGCCACACAGGGTGAGAGCTCCTACGAGCAGTACTTC
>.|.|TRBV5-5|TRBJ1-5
CASSLGQNNQPQHF
TGTGCCAGCAGCTTGGGGCAAAACAATCAGCCCCAGCATTTT
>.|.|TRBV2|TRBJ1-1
CASSDSRGDTEAFF
TGTGCCAGCAGTGATAGCAGGGGAGACACTGAAGCTTTCTTT
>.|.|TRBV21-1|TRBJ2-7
CASSKRDSGYEQYF
TGTGCCAGCAGCAAACGAGACAGTGGTTACGAGCAGTACTTC
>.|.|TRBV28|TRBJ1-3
CASSLRGGTIYF
TGTGCCAGCAGTTTGCGAGGGGGCACCATATATTTT
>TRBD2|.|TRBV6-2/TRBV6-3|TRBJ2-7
CASSATGGAYYEQYF
TGTGCCAGCAGCGCCACGGGAGGCGCCTACTACGAGCAGTACTTC
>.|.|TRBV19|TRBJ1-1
CASSHGAPNTEAFF
TGTGCCAGTAGCCATGGGGCACCTAACACTGAAGCTTTCTTT
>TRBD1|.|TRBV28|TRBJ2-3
CASNVPGQGPTDTQYF
TGTGCCAGCAACGTACCCGGACAGGGACCCACAGATACGCAGTATTTT
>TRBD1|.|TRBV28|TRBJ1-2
CASRVDRANYGYTF
TGTGCCAGCAGGGTCGACAGGGCTAACTATGGCTACACCTTC
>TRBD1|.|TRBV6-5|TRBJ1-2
CASSYLASLGGGAYTF
TGTGCCAGCAGTTACCTCGCCTCCTTAGGAGGGGGCGCCTACACCTTC
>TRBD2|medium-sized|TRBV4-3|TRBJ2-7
CASSHLAGDSYEQYF
TGCGCCAGCAGCCACTTAGCGGGGGACTCCTACGAGCAGTACTTC
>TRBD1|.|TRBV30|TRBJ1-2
CAWSVPPGGGLYGYTF
TGTGCCTGGAGTGTTCCCCCAGGGGGAGGACTCTATGGCTACACCTTC
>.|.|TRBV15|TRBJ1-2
CATSRDFQVDYGYTF
TGTGCCACCAGCAGAGATTTTCAGGTTGACTATGGCTACACCTTC
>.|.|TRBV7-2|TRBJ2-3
CASSPSWAGYTDTQYF
TGTGCCAGCAGCCCCTCCTGGGCGGGGTACACAGATACGCAGTATTTT
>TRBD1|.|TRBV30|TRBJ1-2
CAWNRGLGYTF
TGTGCCTGGAACAGGGGGCTTGGCTACACCTTC
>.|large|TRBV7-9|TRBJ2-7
CASSPLTAPYEQYF
TGTGCCAGCAGTCCATTGACAGCTCCCTACGAGCAGTACTTC
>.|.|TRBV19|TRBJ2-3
CASSITGHVDTQYF
TGTGCCAGTAGTATAACGGGACATGTAGATACGCAGTATTTT
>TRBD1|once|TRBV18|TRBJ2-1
CASSPAGQGADEQFF
TGTGCCAGCTCACCAGCGGGACAGGGGGCGGATGAGCAGTTCTTC
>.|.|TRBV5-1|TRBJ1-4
CASSPPSATNEKLFF
TGCGCCAGCAGCCCCCCGTCTGCAACTAATGAAAAACTGTTTTTT
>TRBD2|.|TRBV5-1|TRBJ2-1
CASSRSQGLAGGRQFF
TGCGCCAGCAGTAGATCTCAGGGACTAGCGGGAGGACGGCAGTTCTTC
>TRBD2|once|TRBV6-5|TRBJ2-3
CASSYSSGESTDTQYF
TGTGCCAGCAGTTACTCTAGCGGGGAAAGCACAGATACGCAGTATTTT
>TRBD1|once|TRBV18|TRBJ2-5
CASSPNRQGAKETQYF
TGTGCCAGCTCACCAAACCGACAGGGGGCCAAAGAGACCCAGTACTTC
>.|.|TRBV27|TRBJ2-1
CASRTQDSSYNEQFF
TGTGCCAGCAGAACACAGGACAGCTCCTACAATGAGCAGTTCTTC
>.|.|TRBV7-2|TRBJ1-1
CASSWPRRNTEAFF
TGTGCCAGCAGCTGGCCGCGGCGCAACACTGAAGCTTTCTTT
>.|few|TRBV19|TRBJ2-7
CASSFGSSYEQYF
TGTGCCAGTAGTTTTGGGAGTAGCTACGAGCAGTACTTC
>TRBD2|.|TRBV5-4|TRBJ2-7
CASSATSGTDEQYF
TGTGCCAGCAGCGCAACTAGCGGGACGGACGAGCAGTACTTC
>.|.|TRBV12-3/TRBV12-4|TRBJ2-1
CASTSSQRNEQFF
TGTGCCAGCACCTCCTCGCAGCGAAATGAGCAGTTCTTC
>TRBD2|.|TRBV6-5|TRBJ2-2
CASSYRGLAYTGELFF
TGTGCCAGCAGTTATCGCGGACTAGCATACACCGGGGAGCTGTTTTTT
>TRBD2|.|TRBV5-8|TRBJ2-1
CASSPIAGANEQFF
TGTGCCAGCAGCCCGATAGCGGGAGCCAATGAGCAGTTCTTC
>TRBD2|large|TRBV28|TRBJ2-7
CASSLVLAGIYEQYF
TGTGCCAGCAGTTTGGTTCTAGCGGGGATCTACGAGCAGTACTTC
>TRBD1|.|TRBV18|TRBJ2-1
CASSQETGVYNEQFF
TGTGCCAGCTCACAGGAGACAGGGGTCTACAATGAGCAGTTCTTC
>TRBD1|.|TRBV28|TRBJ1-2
CASSITGGSNYGYTF
TGTGCCAGCAGTATCACAGGGGGATCTAACTATGGCTACACCTTC
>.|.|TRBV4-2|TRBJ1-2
CASSQDEWTVYGYTF
TGTGCCAGCAGCCAAGATGAGTGGACAGTATATGGCTACACCTTC
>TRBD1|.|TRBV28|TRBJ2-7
CASSSHLDRAVYEQYF
TGTGCCAGCAGTTCCCACCTGGACAGGGCAGTTTACGAGCAGTACTTC
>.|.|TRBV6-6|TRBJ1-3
CASSRWQAGNTIYF
TGTGCCAGCAGTAGGTGGCAGGCTGGAAACACCATATATTTT
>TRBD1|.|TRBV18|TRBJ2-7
CASSRLPGQSSYEQYF
TGTGCCAGCTCACGACTACCGGGACAGAGCTCCTACGAGCAGTACTTC
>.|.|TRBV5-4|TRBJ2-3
CASSFGVPGHRADTQYF
TGTGCCAGCAGCTTTGGGGTCCCGGGACACCGCGCAGATACGCAGTATTTT
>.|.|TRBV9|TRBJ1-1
CASSVVPYTEAFF
TGTGCCAGCAGCGTAGTCCCGTACACTGAAGCTTTCTTT
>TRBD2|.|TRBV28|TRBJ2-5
CASSLLGLAGGETQYF
TGTGCCAGCAGTTTATTAGGGCTAGCGGGAGGAGAGACCCAGTACTTC
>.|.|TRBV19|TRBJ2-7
CASSNGAVSSYEQYF
TGTGCCAGTAGTAATGGGGCGGTAAGCTCCTACGAGCAGTACTTC
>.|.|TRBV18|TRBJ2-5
CASSPPGARETQYF
TGTGCCAGCTCACCACCGGGGGCCCGTGAGACCCAGTACTTC
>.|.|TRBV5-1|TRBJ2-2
CASSLKEAGELFF
TGCGCCAGCAGCTTAAAGGAGGCCGGGGAGCTGTTTTTT
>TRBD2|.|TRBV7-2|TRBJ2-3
CASSPWTSSTDTQYF
TGTGCCAGCAGCCCCTGGACTAGTAGCACAGATACGCAGTATTTT
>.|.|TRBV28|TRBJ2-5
CASSSQTQYF
TGTGCCAGCAGTTCTCAGACCCAGTACTTC
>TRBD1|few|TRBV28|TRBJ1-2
CASSALTNTGQGAGGYTF
TGTGCCAGCAGTGCCTTAACAAATACGGGACAGGGGGCAGGTGGCTACACCTTC
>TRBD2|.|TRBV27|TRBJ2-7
CASSRSGRSFSYEQYF
TGTGCCAGCAGCAGAAGCGGGAGGTCCTTTTCCTACGAGCAGTACTTC
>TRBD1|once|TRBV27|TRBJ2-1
CASSSLGTGGRNEQFF
TGTGCCAGCAGTTCCCTAGGGACAGGGGGAAGGAATGAGCAGTTCTTC